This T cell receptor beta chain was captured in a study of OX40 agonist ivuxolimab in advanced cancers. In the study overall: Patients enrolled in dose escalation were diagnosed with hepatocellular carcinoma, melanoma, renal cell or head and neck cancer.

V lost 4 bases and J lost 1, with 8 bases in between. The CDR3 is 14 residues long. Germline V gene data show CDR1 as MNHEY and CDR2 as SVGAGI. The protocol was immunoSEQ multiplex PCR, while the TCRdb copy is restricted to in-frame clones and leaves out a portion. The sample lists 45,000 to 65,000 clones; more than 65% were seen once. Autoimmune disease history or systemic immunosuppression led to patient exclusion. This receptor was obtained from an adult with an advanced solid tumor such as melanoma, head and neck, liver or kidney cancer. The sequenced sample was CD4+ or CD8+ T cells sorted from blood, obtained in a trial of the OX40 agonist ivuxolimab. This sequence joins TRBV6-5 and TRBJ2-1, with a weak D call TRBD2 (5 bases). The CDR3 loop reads CASSLPGSYNEQFF. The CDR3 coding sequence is TGTGCCAGCAGTTTACCGGGGTCCTACAATGAGCAGTTCTTC.